The 15 T cell receptor beta chains in this list originate from one sample, sequenced in a study of shared clonotypes between healthy human individuals. Repertoires were generated with immunoSEQ multiplex PCR, while TCRdb's copy carries only in-frame clones and drops some. The data contain around 1 million clones, about three quarters of them singletons. Sequencing input: memory CD4+ T cells sorted from blood. Subset given: CD45RA-negative fraction. The receptors come from a man aged 18 to 30 in good health.

The chain couples TRBV7-2 to TRBJ2-2, with a possible D match to TRBD2 (6 bases). The CDR3 contains 14 residues. Germline V CDR1 and CDR2: SGHTA, FQGNSA. The ends were cut back, 5 bases at V and 2 bases at J, with 9 bases in the middle. The CDR3: CASSLGTNTGELFF. CDR3 DNA sequence: TGTGCCAGCAGCCTCGGGACTAACACCGGGGAGCTGTTTTTT.

The chain is built from TRBV30 and TRBJ2-1; TRBD1 matches at 7 bases. Germline loops: CDR1 GTSNPN, CDR2 SVGIG (reference sequence). The CDR3 spans 13 residues. Germline trimming cut 1 base from V and 5 bases from J; bases unmatched to any gene: 2. CDR3 region: CAWSDRGDNEQFF. In DNA, the CDR3 is TGTGCCTGGAGTGACAGGGGCGACAATGAGCAGTTCTTC.

The chain links TRBV11-2 to TRBJ1-1; the D is unclear. CDR3 length: 14 amino acids. Germline CDR1 SGHAT, CDR2 FQNNGV. The V and J ends lost 2 bases and 0 bases respectively, with 7 bases between them. CDR3 residues: CASSLTELNTEAFF. In nucleotides, the CDR3 is TGTGCCAGCAGCTTAACGGAACTGAACACTGAAGCTTTCTTT.

This clone was seen once. The genes are TRBV28 and TRBJ2-5; 11 bases agree with TRBD1. The CDR3 extends over 15 amino acids. Germline V CDR1 and CDR2: MDHEN, SYDVKM. The ends lost 5 bases at V and 3 bases at J; junction bases unmatched: 5. The CDR3: CASSPRGQGEETQYF. The CDR3, as DNA: TGTGCCAGCAGTCCCCGGGGACAGGGGGAAGAGACCCAGTACTTC.

This chain links TRBV25-1 with TRBJ1-4; no reliable D call. This CDR3 is built from 16 residues. V was trimmed by 1 base and J by 5 bases, leaving 14 bases between them. CDR1 is MGHDK, CDR2 SYGVNS, per germline. CDR3 DNA sequence: TGTGCCAGCAGTGAATGGCTAGAGGCTGGGAATGAAAAACTGTTTTTT. This codes for CASSEWLEAGNEKLFF.

A single count supports this clone. The chain couples TRBV11-2 to TRBJ2-1; the match to TRBD1 covers 8 bases. Germline V CDR1 and CDR2: SGHAT, FQNNGV. Trimming cost V 5 bases and J 15 bases; bases outside gene matches: 12. The length of the CDR3 is 13 residues. CDR3 sequence: CASSVGQVGVGFF. The CDR3 nucleotides read TGTGCCAGCAGCGTGGGACAGGTAGGGGTCGGGTTCTTC. Using reference TRBV11-2 and TRBJ2-1 for the parts outside the CDR3, the full variable domain is EAGVAQSPRYKIIEKRQSVAFWCNPISGHATLYWYQQILGQGPKLLIQFQNNGVVDDSQLPKDRFSAERLKGVDSTLKIQPAKLEDSAVYLCASSVGQVGVGFFGPGTRLTVL.

In its sample, this clone was seen once. The chain couples TRBV30 to TRBJ2-3; 8 bases line up with TRBD1. The CDR3 loop spans 14 amino acids. Germline V CDR1 and CDR2: GTSNPN, SVGIG (reference sequence). Losses at the gene ends were 2 bases for V and 2 bases for J; bases not matched to a gene: 3. The DNA for the CDR3 is TGTGCCTGGAGTACCAGGGGGCACACAGATACGCAGTATTTT. Protein product: CAWSTRGHTDTQYF.

This clone was seen a single time. The CDR3 sequence: CASSPKGLPNGNTIYF. The CDR3, as DNA: TGTGCCAGCAGTCCGAAGGGGTTACCAAACGGAAACACCATATATTTT. The chain links TRBV6-6 to TRBJ1-3; maybe TRBD1 (5 bases). The V and J ends lost 5 bases and 4 bases respectively, with 18 bases between them. From germline, CDR1 is MNHNY and CDR2 SVGAGI (reference sequence). This CDR3 is built from 16 residues.

V is TRBV5-8 and J is TRBJ2-7; possibly TRBD2 for D (5 bases). Trimming removed 1 base at V and 0 bases at J, with 17 bases between. In germline, CDR1 is SGHTS, CDR2 YDEGEE. The CDR3 loop spans 17 amino acids. CDR3 DNA: TGTGCCAGCAGCTTGAGTGCGAGGGCCACCTACTCCTACGAGCAGTACTTC. Encoded protein: CASSLSARATYSYEQYF.

The V gene is TRBV5-1, the J gene TRBJ1-4; D call uncertain. The ends were cut back, 2 bases at V and 5 bases at J, with 10 bases in the middle. The CDR3 covers 14 residues. CDR1 is SGHRS, CDR2 YFSETQ, per germline. CDR3 region: CASSLEQQNEKLFF. The CDR3, as DNA: TGCGCCAGCAGCTTAGAACAGCAGAATGAAAAACTGTTTTTT.

The chain couples TRBV19 to TRBJ1-5; a possible D gene is TRBD1 (6 bases). V was shortened by 4 bases and J by 4 bases, with 14 bases between the two germline ends. The germline V gene encodes CDR1 LNHDA and CDR2 SQIVND (reference sequence). The CDR3 extends over 15 amino acids. The chain's CDR3 is CASSRGQSTNQPQHF. The DNA of the CDR3 is TGTGCCAGTAGTAGGGGACAATCAACAAATCAGCCCCAGCATTTT.

There are a few counts of this clone. The chain combines TRBV28 with TRBJ1-3, with D perhaps TRBD1 (5 bases). V lost 3 bases and J lost 2, with 8 bases in between. The CDR3 spans 14 residues. Germline values: CDR1 MDHEN, CDR2 SYDVKM. The DNA of the CDR3 is TGTGCCAGCAGTTTGACAGACCCTGGAAACACCATATATTTT. It is translated as CASSLTDPGNTIYF.

This clone has a single count. The chain couples TRBV6-4 to TRBJ2-2, with 9 nucleotides matching TRBD1. CDR1 MRHNA and CDR2 SNTAGT come from the germline V gene. CDR3 length equals 16 residues. V was clipped by 6 bases and J by 4 bases; unmatched bases: 9. CDR3: CASRPQGASGTGELFF. In nucleotides, the CDR3 is TGTGCCAGCAGACCACAGGGGGCGTCCGGCACCGGGGAGCTGTTTTTT.

This rearrangement joins TRBV5-1 to TRBJ2-3; D may be TRBD1 (5 bases). The V and J ends lost 4 bases and 5 bases respectively, with 26 bases between them. The CDR3 is 18 amino acids. The germline gives CDR1 SGHRS, CDR2 YFSETQ. The CDR3 DNA follows: TGCGCCAGCAGCCCCCGTGGCCAGGGCGGCATGCTAATAGATACGCAGTATTTT. This codes for CASSPRGQGGMLIDTQYF.

This clone occurred a few times. This rearrangement joins TRBV5-5 to TRBJ2-6; 8 positions match TRBD1. The CDR3 has 18 residues. Germline trimming cut 0 bases from V and 1 base from J; bases unmatched to any gene: 6. Germline V gene sequence: CDR1 SGHKS, CDR2 YYEKEE (reference sequence). CDR3 amino acids: CASSLADRGKSGANVLTF. CDR3 coding DNA: TGTGCCAGCAGCTTGGCCGACAGGGGAAAGTCTGGGGCCAACGTCCTGACTTTC.